Below, 28 T cell receptor beta chains from the same sample are listed, as sequenced in a study of identical twins. TCRdb reprocessed the 5' RACE reads with MiXCR, giving one entry per CDR3 protein. Found here are around 500,000 distinct CDR3 sequences, about 14% of them singletons; the top ten hold 0.5% to 0.65%. The same specimen was also included in a second study, on yellow fever vaccine responses in identical twins.

Sequenced sample: CD4+ T cells sorted from blood. The source of these receptors is a woman under 30 in good health.

The chain employs TRBV6-1 and TRBJ2-1; 10 nucleotides line up with TRBD1. Germline V CDR1 and CDR2: MNHNS, SASEGT. This CDR3 has 17 amino acids. The V and J ends lost 6 bases and 9 bases, in that order; junction bases with no gene match: 17. CDR3 amino acids: CASRRTTGTGVISEQFF. CDR3 coding DNA: TGTGCCAGCAGGCGAACTACCGGGACAGGGGTTATATCTGAGCAGTTCTTC.

The rearrangement links TRBV7-6 to TRBJ2-5; D may correspond to TRBD1 or TRBD2 (5 bases each). This CDR3 is built from 16 residues. Germline lookup yields CDR1 SGHVS and CDR2 FNYEAQ. V was clipped by 6 bases and J by 1 base, with 18 bases between them. CDR3 DNA sequence: TGTGCCAGCAGTCGGGACCCCGGAGGAGTCCAAGAGACCCAGTACTTC. Protein: CASSRDPGGVQETQYF.

This clonotype was seen many times. This chain connects TRBV29-1 to TRBJ2-3, with D unclear. Germline V gives CDR1 SQVTM, CDR2 ANQGSEA. The CDR3 loop spans 15 amino acids. The germline V and J ends were trimmed by 0 bases and 6 bases, with 16 bases remaining between them. The CDR3 sequence is CSVEDLIVGADTQYF. CDR3 nucleotide sequence: TGCAGCGTTGAAGATCTTATAGTTGGTGCGGATACGCAGTATTTT.

This clonotype occurred a few times. The chain joins TRBV27 to TRBJ2-2; 7 bases align to TRBD2. CDR1 MNHEY and CDR2 SMNVEV come from the germline V gene (reference sequence). The CDR3 runs to 13 residues. The V and J ends lost 6 bases and 5 bases, in that order; junction bases with no gene match: 3. The CDR3 coding sequence is TGTGCCAGCAGGGGGCGGGGGACCGGGGAGCTGTTTTTT. Its protein is CASRGRGTGELFF.

Only a few counts were recorded for this clonotype. The junction differs from germline at one of its ends, possibly a read error. The V call is TRBV14, the J call TRBJ2-5, with D possibly TRBD1 on 5 matching bases. Germline CDR1 and CDR2: SGHDN and FVKESK. The CDR3 contains 15 residues. CDR3 nucleotide sequence: TGTGCCAGCAGCCAAGGAAGGGGTCCAAGAGAGGCCCAGTACTTC. Translation gives CASSQGRGPREAQYF. Full variable domain (remainder filled in from reference TRBV14 and TRBJ2-5): EAGVTQFPSHSVIEKGQTVTLRCDPISGHDNLYWYRRVMGKEIKFLLHFVKESKQDESGMPNNRFLAERTGGTYSTLKVQPAELEDSGVYFCASSQGRGPREAQYFGPGTRLLVL.

The table lists this clonotype with a few counts. The J gene is TRBJ2-3, the V gene TRBV28, with D hard to call. This CDR3 is 11 amino acids long. Trimming shortened V by 11 bases and J by 1 base, and 7 bases separated the two germline ends. Germline V lookup: CDR1 MDHEN, CDR2 SYDVKM. The CDR3 DNA follows: TGTGCCGCCATCGGCACAGATACGCAGTATTTT. It specifies CAAIGTDTQYF.

The V call is TRBV11-2, the J call TRBJ2-5; D unresolved. The ends were cut back, 5 bases at V and 1 base at J, with 11 bases in the middle. Germline V gene lookup returns CDR1 SGHAT and CDR2 FQNNGV. This CDR3 has 14 amino acids. The CDR3 DNA is TGTGCCAGCAGCCCACCAGAAACCCAAGAGACCCAGTACTTC. Translating gives CASSPPETQETQYF.

This clonotype was detected a few times. This chain connects TRBV19 to TRBJ2-1; no definite D call. The CDR3 spans 14 residues. Germline lookup yields CDR1 LNHDA and CDR2 SQIVND (reference sequence). Trimming cost V 10 bases and J 4 bases, with 17 bases left between them. The CDR3 coding sequence is TGTGCCACCGCAGCCTCCGCCGTTTACAATGAGCAGTTCTTC. Translated: CATAASAVYNEQFF.

The V call is TRBV5-1, the J call TRBJ2-1; D might be TRBD1 or TRBD2, each matching 6 bases. Trimming took 0 bases from V and 2 from J, leaving 18 bases between them. The CDR3 runs to 18 residues. Germline assignment: CDR1 SGHRS and CDR2 YFSETQ. The CDR3 bases are TGCGCCAGCAGCTTGGGAAGGGGGGACTTCCTCGCCTACAATGAGCAGTTCTTC. This translates into CASSLGRGDFLAYNEQFF.

The chain is built from TRBV15 and TRBJ2-3; the D gene could be TRBD1 or TRBD2 (6 bases each). The CDR3 consists of 17 residues. The germline gives CDR1 LNHNV, CDR2 YYDKDF (reference sequence). Trimming removed 0 bases from V and 2 bases from J, with 15 bases in between. CDR3: CATSRDRGTFLTDTQYF. In nucleotides, the CDR3 is TGTGCCACCAGCAGAGATAGGGGGACTTTTCTCACAGATACGCAGTATTTT. The variable domain in full, completed from reference TRBV15 and TRBJ2-3, reads DAMVIQNPRYQVTQFGKPVTLSCSQTLNHNVMYWYQQKSSQAPKLLFHYYDKDFNNEADTPDNFQSRRPNTSFCFLDIRSPGLGDTAMYLCATSRDRGTFLTDTQYFGPGTRLTVL.

This clonotype was counted between two and nine times. The gene calls are TRBV20-1 and TRBJ2-7; tentative D call: TRBD1 (5 bases). Trimming took off 3 bases at V and 2 bases at J, with 11 bases between the two ends. This CDR3 spans 13 amino acids. Germline CDR1 reads DFQATT; CDR2 reads SNEGSKA (reference sequence). The CDR3 here is CSASEQVTYEQYF. DNA of the CDR3: TGCAGTGCTAGTGAACAGGTAACCTACGAGCAGTACTTC.

The rearrangement uses TRBV29-1 and TRBJ2-5, with TRBD1 matching 8 bases. CDR3 length: 14 residues. The V gene's germline CDR1 is SQVTM and CDR2 ANQGSEA. V lost 5 bases, J lost 4 bases, and 9 bases stayed unmatched. CDR3 sequence: CSVWLQGARETQYF. The CDR3, as DNA: TGCAGCGTTTGGCTTCAGGGGGCGCGAGAGACCCAGTACTTC. The variable domain in full, completed from reference TRBV29-1 and TRBJ2-5, reads SAVISQKPSRDICQRGTSLTIQCQVDSQVTMMFWYRQQPGQSLTLIATANQGSEATYESGFVIDKFPISRPNLTFSTLTVSNMSPEDSSIYLCSVWLQGARETQYFGPGTRLLVL.

A few counts support this clonotype. This chain links TRBV27 with TRBJ2-7, with TRBD2 as a possible D gene (7 bases). CDR1 is MNHEY, CDR2 SMNVEV, per germline (reference sequence). This CDR3 is 16 amino acids long. V was cut by 5 bases and J by 0 bases, with 17 bases left in between. The CDR3 DNA sequence: TGTGCCAGCAGTAGGGGGAGGGAACAGTACTCCTACGAGCAGTACTTC. It translates to CASSRGREQYSYEQYF.

The rearrangement links TRBV7-9 to TRBJ2-7; D unclear. V gave up 5 bases and J gave up 4 bases, with 12 bases separating them. CDR1 is SEHNR and CDR2 is FQNEAQ in the germline V gene (reference sequence). This CDR3 comprises 13 residues. DNA for the CDR3: TGTGCCAGCAGCCTCGAATCAATTTACGAGCAGTACTTC. Amino acids: CASSLESIYEQYF.

In its sample, this clonotype was seen a few times. The CDR3 loop is CSVDGGYGYTF. The CDR3 DNA sequence: TGCAGCGTTGATGGTGGCTATGGCTACACCTTC. The chain couples TRBV29-1 to TRBJ1-2; D is ambiguous. Germline CDR1 is SQVTM and CDR2 is ANQGSEA. The CDR3 runs to 11 residues. Trimming took off 3 bases at V and 4 bases at J, with 6 bases between the two ends.

The gene calls are TRBV3-1 and TRBJ2-5, with TRBD1 matching 10 bases. The V gene end was trimmed by 5 bases and the J gene end by 5 bases; junction bases not matched to a gene: 11. This CDR3 has 16 amino acids. Germline V gives CDR1 LGHDT, CDR2 YNNKEL (reference sequence). Here the CDR3 DNA reads TGTGCCAGCAGCTCTGCTCGACAGGGGGCATGGGAGACCCAGTACTTC. Translated, it gives CASSSARQGAWETQYF.

This sequence joins TRBV2 and TRBJ2-1, with a weak D call TRBD2 (5 bases). Germline V gene data show CDR1 as SNHLY and CDR2 as FYNNEI. There are 15 residues in the CDR3. The germline V and J ends were trimmed by 6 bases and 5 bases, with 17 bases remaining between them. The CDR3 DNA is TGTGCCAGCAGGGAACTGCTTCACGGGAACAATGAGCAGTTCTTC. It is translated as CASRELLHGNNEQFF.

The sample holds a few counts of this clonotype. The chain employs TRBV25-1 and TRBJ1-2; no definite D call. Between the trimmed V and J ends, which lost 6 bases and 11 bases, there was a span of 16 bases. This CDR3 contains 12 residues. Germline assignment: CDR1 MGHDK and CDR2 SYGVNS. The CDR3 sequence: CASRRTEDTYTF. The CDR3 DNA follows: TGTGCCAGCAGAAGGACCGAGGATACATACACCTTC.

The chain uses TRBV4-1 and TRBJ2-2; unclear D gene. The V end lost 1 base, the J end lost 3 bases, and 9 bases lay between the germline ends. The CDR3 contains 15 residues. Germline assignment: CDR1 MGHRA and CDR2 YSYEKL. This CDR3 is CASSQVRRDTGELFF. In nucleotides, the CDR3 is TGCGCCAGCAGCCAAGTTCGAAGGGACACCGGGGAGCTGTTTTTT.

This clonotype occurred a few times. This chain links TRBV29-1 with TRBJ2-7; 8 nucleotides line up with TRBD2. After removal of 7 bases from V and 7 bases from J, the junction contained 9 bases not matched to a gene. CDR1 and CDR2 (germline): SQVTM, ANQGSEA. This CDR3 comprises 12 residues. The CDR3 DNA is TGCAGCGCTCGGGAGGGCCTGGGGGAGCAGTACTTC. Its translation: CSAREGLGEQYF.

CDR3 DNA sequence: TGTGCCATCAGTGAGTCGAAGGCAGGGGTAAGCTCCTACAATGAGCAGTTCTTC. Encoded protein: CAISESKAGVSSYNEQFF. The chain has TRBV10-3 and TRBJ2-1; D possibly corresponds to TRBD1 (6 bases). CDR1 and CDR2 from the germline V gene are ENHRY and SYGVKD. V gave up 0 bases and J gave up 0 bases, with 15 bases separating them. The CDR3 has 18 amino acids.

The chain carries TRBV5-1 and TRBJ2-1; 8 bases align to TRBD2. The junction had 4 bases not matched to a gene; V was cut back by 2 bases and J by 3 bases. From germline, CDR1 is SGHRS and CDR2 YFSETQ. The CDR3 extends over 15 amino acids. The CDR3 DNA follows: TGCGCCAGCAGCTTAGCGGGGGTCTTCTACAATGAGCAGTTCTTC. Translation gives CASSLAGVFYNEQFF. Combining the CDR3 with reference TRBV5-1 and TRBJ2-1 gives the whole variable domain KAGVTQTPRYLIKTRGQQVTLSCSPISGHRSVSWYQQTPGQGLQFLFEYFSETQRNKGNFPGRFSGRQFSNSRSEMNVSTLELGDSALYLCASSLAGVFYNEQFFGPGTRLTVL.

As concerns this clonotype: The junction differs from germline at one of its ends, possibly a read error. V gene TRBV27 combines with J gene TRBJ2-7; 8 positions agree with TRBD2. The CDR3 runs 14 residues. Germline CDR1 is MNHEY and CDR2 is SMNVEV (reference sequence). The CDR3 DNA is TGTGCCAGCAGTTGGATTAGCGGGATCTACGAGCAGGACTTC. Amino acids: CASSWISGIYEQDF.

This clonotype came up many times. The CDR3 region is CASSRRALEGYTF. CDR3 bases: TGTGCCAGCAGCCGCCGGGCCTTGGAGGGCTACACCTTC. This chain joins TRBV11-2 and TRBJ1-2; D remains unclear. The CDR3 runs 13 residues. The V end was cut by 5 bases, the J end by 8 bases, with 15 bases between. Germline V lookup: CDR1 SGHAT, CDR2 FQNNGV.

This chain uses TRBV6-2 or TRBV6-3 with TRBJ2-1, with D possibly matching TRBD2 (5 bases). CDR1 and CDR2 (germline): MNHEY, SVGEGT. CDR3 length: 15 residues. V lost 4 bases, J lost 0 bases, and 10 bases lay in between. The CDR3 region has the DNA TGTGCCAGCAGTTTACTAGTCAGCTCCTACAATGAGCAGTTCTTC. Translated: CASSLLVSSYNEQFF.

This chain joins TRBV11-2 and TRBJ2-3, with unresolved D. The CDR3 consists of 12 residues. V was shortened by 1 base and J by 7 bases, with 6 bases between the two germline ends. CDR1 SGHAT and CDR2 FQNNGV come from the germline V gene. The CDR3 DNA sequence: TGTGCCAGCAGCTTAGGTTGGCATACGCAGTATTTT. Translating it yields CASSLGWHTQYF.

This clonotype was picked up a small number of times. In DNA form, the CDR3 reads TGCAGTGCTAGACAACCCCTAGCGGGAGGGCTCGAGCAGTACTTC. Residues: CSARQPLAGGLEQYF. The rearrangement links TRBV20-1 to TRBJ2-7, with 12 bases that match TRBD2. The CDR3 consists of 15 residues. V lost 2 bases to trimming and J lost 6 bases; unmatched junction nucleotides: 8. Germline V gene sequence: CDR1 DFQATT, CDR2 SNEGSKA (reference sequence).

Only one count was recorded for this clonotype. V usage is TRBV4-1 and J usage is TRBJ2-1; D may match TRBD1 or TRBD2 (5 bases each). Looked up from germline, CDR1 is MGHRA and CDR2 is YSYEKL. V was shortened by 1 base and J by 7 bases, with 14 bases between the two germline ends. The CDR3 is 15 amino acids. This chain's CDR3 is CASSQADGAANEQFF. CDR3 DNA sequence: TGCGCCAGCAGCCAAGCGGACGGGGCGGCTAATGAGCAGTTCTTC.